These T cell receptor beta chains were read from a single sample in a study of blood T cell repertoires in COVID-19. Sequenced by immunoSEQ multiplex PCR; TCRdb stores in-frame clones only, minus some. The sample carries more than 250,000 clones, roughly 85% recorded once. Material for sequencing was peripheral blood. These receptors originate from a man in his fifties with active or convalescent COVID-19. Each CDR3 is given with its conserved first and last residue. Each record gives: J gene, V gene, clone size, D gene, CDR3 DNA, CDR3 protein. D genes are given only for firm matches. Clone size appears in some rows only: once, few, many, or a class for an expanded clone.

>TRBJ2-7|TRBV10-1|.|.
TGCGCCAGCCAGGACGGGGGTGAGCAGTACTTC
CASQDGGEQYF
>TRBJ1-1|TRBV3-1/TRBV3-2|.|.
TGTGCCAGCAGCATAACAGGGAACACTGAAGCTTTCTTT
CASSITGNTEAFF
>TRBJ1-1|TRBV12-3/TRBV12-4|.|.
TGTGCCAGCAGTTTAGGAGGGGGACGGGCTTTCTTT
CASSLGGGRAFF
>TRBJ1-4|TRBV15|.|TRBD1
TGTGCCACCAGCAGAGATCTGACAGGGAGTAATGAAAAACTGTTTTTT
CATSRDLTGSNEKLFF
>TRBJ2-5|TRBV5-1|.|TRBD2
TGCGCCAGCAGCCAACGGGGGGGTACCCAAGAGACCCAGTACTTC
CASSQRGGTQETQYF
>TRBJ2-7|TRBV2|.|TRBD1
TGTGCCAGCAGGGGGGACAGCTACGAGCAGTACTTC
CASRGDSYEQYF
>TRBJ1-2|TRBV4-1|.|.
TGCGCCAGCAGCCCGCCTCTGGGGGGTCGCCGGCAGGGCTACACCTTC
CASSPPLGGRRQGYTF
>TRBJ2-1|TRBV19|.|.
TGTGCCAGTAGTGCTAGTTGGGGGAGCGGGTCAGTCTACAATGAGCAGTTCTTC
CASSASWGSGSVYNEQFF
>TRBJ2-1|TRBV6-5|.|.
TGTGCCAGCAGAGAGACGCGGCAGAGTGAGCAGTTCTTC
CASRETRQSEQFF
>TRBJ2-1|TRBV5-1|.|TRBD2
TGCGCCAGCAGCGGCGGTCTAGCGGGAGTTTATGAGCAGTTCTTC
CASSGGLAGVYEQFF
>TRBJ2-3|TRBV3-1/TRBV3-2|.|TRBD2
TGTGCCAGCAGCCCCCGGCCCCCCGGGACTAGGCGCCCCGAAACGAGCACAGATACGCAGTATTTT
CASSPRPPGTRRPETSTDTQYF
>TRBJ2-5|TRBV29-1|.|TRBD1
TGCAGCGTTAATACCGGGACAGGGTTGGGAGAGACCCAGTACTTC
CSVNTGTGLGETQYF
>TRBJ2-2|TRBV19|.|TRBD1
TGTGCCAGTAGGGGACAGGGACCCGGGGAGCTGTTTTTT
CASRGQGPGELFF
>TRBJ2-3|TRBV5-1|.|.
TGCGCCAGCAGTACCTATGCAGATACGCAGTATTTT
CASSTYADTQYF
>TRBJ2-1|TRBV6-6|.|.
TGTGCCAGCAGTCTAACAGGGAGCAATGAGCAGTTCTTC
CASSLTGSNEQFF
>TRBJ2-7|TRBV5-4|.|.
TGTGCCAGCAGCTTGGACAGGGCAAACGAGCAGTACTTC
CASSLDRANEQYF
>TRBJ2-7|TRBV7-9|once|TRBD1
TGTGCCAGCAGCCAACAGGGGTCACCCTCCTACGAGCAGTACTTC
CASSQQGSPSYEQYF
>TRBJ1-5|TRBV6-5|few|.
TGTGCCAGCAGTTACCAGCAGGGCTACCAGCCCCAGCATTTT
CASSYQQGYQPQHF
>TRBJ1-4|TRBV30|.|.
TGTGCCTGGATCCAACGGGGGGGCAGTGAAAAACTGTTTTTT
CAWIQRGGSEKLFF
>TRBJ2-3|TRBV18|.|.
TGTGCCAGCTCACCATTAATTTCTAGCACAGATACGCAGTATTTT
CASSPLISSTDTQYF
>TRBJ1-1|TRBV19|.|.
TGTGCCAGTAGCAGTCAGATGAACACTGAAGCTTTCTTT
CASSSQMNTEAFF
>TRBJ1-1|TRBV5-5|.|.
TGTGCCAGCAGCAGAATCTCTTCGGGGATGAACACTGAAGCTTTCTTT
CASSRISSGMNTEAFF
>TRBJ1-2|TRBV5-1|.|TRBD1
TGCGCCAGCAGCTTGGCCGGAGGGGGCGATGGCTACACCTTC
CASSLAGGGDGYTF
>TRBJ2-3|TRBV6-6|once|.
TGTGCCAGCAGTTACCCGGACTTGCGGGACACAGATACGCAGTATTTT
CASSYPDLRDTDTQYF
>TRBJ2-5|TRBV5-1|.|TRBD2
TGCGCCAGCAGCTTGGTGGGGGGGTCGGAGACCCAGTACTTC
CASSLVGGSETQYF
>TRBJ2-5|TRBV11-2|.|.
TGTGCCAGCAGCTTAGGGACAGCGGCCCAGTACTTC
CASSLGTAAQYF
>TRBJ2-7|TRBV5-4|.|TRBD2
TGTGCCAGCAGGGCCGGGACTAGCGGACCCTACGAGCAGTACTTC
CASRAGTSGPYEQYF
>TRBJ2-7|TRBV3-1/TRBV3-2|.|TRBD2
TGTGCCAGCAGCCAGATAACGGGACTAGCGGGAGGGCCGACCTACGAGCAGTACTTC
CASSQITGLAGGPTYEQYF
>TRBJ2-7|TRBV19|.|TRBD2
TGTGCCAGTAGTAAGGGGACTAGCGGGACTTTCTCCTACGAGCAGTACTTC
CASSKGTSGTFSYEQYF
>TRBJ1-1|TRBV6-1|.|.
TGTGCCAGCAGTGCATGGGTGGAGGGGAGGAGGACTGAAGCTTTCTTT
CASSAWVEGRRTEAFF
>TRBJ2-7|TRBV5-6|.|TRBD1
TGTGCCAGCAGCTTGGTCGGGACAGGGGGTTACGAGCAGTACTTC
CASSLVGTGGYEQYF
>TRBJ2-7|TRBV6-1|once|TRBD1
TGTGCCAGCAGTGCATCCTGGACAGGGATCACTCCCTACGAGCAGTACTTC
CASSASWTGITPYEQYF
>TRBJ1-1|TRBV20-1|.|.
TGCAGTGCCAGGGCAAACACTGAAGCTTTCTTT
CSARANTEAFF
>TRBJ1-1|TRBV28|.|.
TGTGCCAGCACCACTTTAGGAGGGGCAACCCCTGAAGCTTTCTTT
CASTTLGGATPEAFF
>TRBJ2-7|TRBV9|.|TRBD2
TGTGCCAGCAGCGATAGGACTAGCGGGAGGGGTGAGCAGTACTTC
CASSDRTSGRGEQYF
>TRBJ2-7|TRBV7-2|.|TRBD1
TGTGCCAGCAGCCCCCGGACAGGGGGCGGCGAGCAGTACTTC
CASSPRTGGGEQYF
>TRBJ1-1|TRBV27|few|.
TGTGCCAGAAACTCCAGGGTGAAAATACGCATGAACACTGAAGCTTTCTTT
CARNSRVKIRMNTEAFF
>TRBJ2-5|TRBV2|.|.
TGTGCCAGCAGTGAGAGTTTAGCGTCCGCGGGGACCCAGTACTTC
CASSESLASAGTQYF
>TRBJ2-7|TRBV5-1|.|TRBD1
TGCGCCAGCAGCTTGGACGGACAGGGGGCAAATTACGAGCAGTACTTC
CASSLDGQGANYEQYF
>TRBJ2-1|TRBV11-2|.|TRBD2
TGTGCCAGCAGCTCGCTGATGGGGACTAGCGGGCCCAATGAGCAGTTCTTC
CASSSLMGTSGPNEQFF
>TRBJ1-3|TRBV3-1/TRBV3-2|.|TRBD1
TGTGCCAGCAGCCAAATGGACAGGGGGGCTGGAAACACCATATATTTT
CASSQMDRGAGNTIYF
>TRBJ2-1|TRBV24-1|.|TRBD1
TGTGCCACCAGTGATTTAAGGGACAGGGGAATAGGGGAGCAGTTCTTC
CATSDLRDRGIGEQFF
>TRBJ1-1|TRBV6-1|few|.
TGTGCCAGCAGTGAAAGTAGAGGTGATGGGAGGGTAGCTTTCTTT
CASSESRGDGRVAFF
>TRBJ1-2|TRBV6-6|.|.
TGTGCCAGCAGTTATTTACGGGGGAGGGATGGCTACACCTTC
CASSYLRGRDGYTF
>TRBJ2-1|TRBV30|.|.
TGTGCCTGGAGCGGGGTCCGTCACAATGAGCAGTTCTTC
CAWSGVRHNEQFF
>TRBJ1-2|TRBV28|.|TRBD1
TGTGCCAGCAGTTTGTTGACAGGGGCCTATGGCTACACCTTC
CASSLLTGAYGYTF
>TRBJ2-2|TRBV29-1|.|.
TGCAGCGTTGCAGGTCAGATGAACACCGGGGAGCTGTTTTTT
CSVAGQMNTGELFF